This T cell receptor beta chain was profiled in a study of beta chain features in type 1 diabetes. Overall study results and limits: Shortening that was moderate but significant affected the TCRB CDR3s of Type 1 diabetes patients in all four CD4+ subsets.

V shed 2 bases and J shed 5 bases, with 7 bases lying between them. Germline loops: CDR1 LNHDA, CDR2 SQIVND (reference sequence). The length of the CDR3 is 13 residues. This clone was seen a few times. The antigen is not known. Sequenced material consisted of expressed TCRB transcripts (all of the isolated RNA was reverse transcribed). Assay: immunoSEQ multiplex PCR; the TCRdb copy retains only in-frame clones and omits some. The data contain 200,000 to 300,000 clones, about 11% of them seen just once; the ten biggest clones take up about 0.018%. This clonotype originated in a man aged 25 to 45 with type 1 diabetes. The sample was naive CD4+ T cells from blood. V usage is TRBV19 and J usage is TRBJ2-1; unclear D gene. CDR3 residues: CASSIRQNNEQFF. DNA for the CDR3: TGTGCCAGTAGTATACGTCAGAACAATGAGCAGTTCTTC. Filled out from reference TRBV19 and TRBJ2-1, the complete variable domain reads DGGITQSPKYLFRKEGQNVTLSCEQNLNHDAMYWYRQDPGQGLRLIYYSQIVNDFQKGDIAEGYSVSREKKESFPLTVTSAQKNPTAFYLCASSIRQNNEQFFGPGTRLTVL.